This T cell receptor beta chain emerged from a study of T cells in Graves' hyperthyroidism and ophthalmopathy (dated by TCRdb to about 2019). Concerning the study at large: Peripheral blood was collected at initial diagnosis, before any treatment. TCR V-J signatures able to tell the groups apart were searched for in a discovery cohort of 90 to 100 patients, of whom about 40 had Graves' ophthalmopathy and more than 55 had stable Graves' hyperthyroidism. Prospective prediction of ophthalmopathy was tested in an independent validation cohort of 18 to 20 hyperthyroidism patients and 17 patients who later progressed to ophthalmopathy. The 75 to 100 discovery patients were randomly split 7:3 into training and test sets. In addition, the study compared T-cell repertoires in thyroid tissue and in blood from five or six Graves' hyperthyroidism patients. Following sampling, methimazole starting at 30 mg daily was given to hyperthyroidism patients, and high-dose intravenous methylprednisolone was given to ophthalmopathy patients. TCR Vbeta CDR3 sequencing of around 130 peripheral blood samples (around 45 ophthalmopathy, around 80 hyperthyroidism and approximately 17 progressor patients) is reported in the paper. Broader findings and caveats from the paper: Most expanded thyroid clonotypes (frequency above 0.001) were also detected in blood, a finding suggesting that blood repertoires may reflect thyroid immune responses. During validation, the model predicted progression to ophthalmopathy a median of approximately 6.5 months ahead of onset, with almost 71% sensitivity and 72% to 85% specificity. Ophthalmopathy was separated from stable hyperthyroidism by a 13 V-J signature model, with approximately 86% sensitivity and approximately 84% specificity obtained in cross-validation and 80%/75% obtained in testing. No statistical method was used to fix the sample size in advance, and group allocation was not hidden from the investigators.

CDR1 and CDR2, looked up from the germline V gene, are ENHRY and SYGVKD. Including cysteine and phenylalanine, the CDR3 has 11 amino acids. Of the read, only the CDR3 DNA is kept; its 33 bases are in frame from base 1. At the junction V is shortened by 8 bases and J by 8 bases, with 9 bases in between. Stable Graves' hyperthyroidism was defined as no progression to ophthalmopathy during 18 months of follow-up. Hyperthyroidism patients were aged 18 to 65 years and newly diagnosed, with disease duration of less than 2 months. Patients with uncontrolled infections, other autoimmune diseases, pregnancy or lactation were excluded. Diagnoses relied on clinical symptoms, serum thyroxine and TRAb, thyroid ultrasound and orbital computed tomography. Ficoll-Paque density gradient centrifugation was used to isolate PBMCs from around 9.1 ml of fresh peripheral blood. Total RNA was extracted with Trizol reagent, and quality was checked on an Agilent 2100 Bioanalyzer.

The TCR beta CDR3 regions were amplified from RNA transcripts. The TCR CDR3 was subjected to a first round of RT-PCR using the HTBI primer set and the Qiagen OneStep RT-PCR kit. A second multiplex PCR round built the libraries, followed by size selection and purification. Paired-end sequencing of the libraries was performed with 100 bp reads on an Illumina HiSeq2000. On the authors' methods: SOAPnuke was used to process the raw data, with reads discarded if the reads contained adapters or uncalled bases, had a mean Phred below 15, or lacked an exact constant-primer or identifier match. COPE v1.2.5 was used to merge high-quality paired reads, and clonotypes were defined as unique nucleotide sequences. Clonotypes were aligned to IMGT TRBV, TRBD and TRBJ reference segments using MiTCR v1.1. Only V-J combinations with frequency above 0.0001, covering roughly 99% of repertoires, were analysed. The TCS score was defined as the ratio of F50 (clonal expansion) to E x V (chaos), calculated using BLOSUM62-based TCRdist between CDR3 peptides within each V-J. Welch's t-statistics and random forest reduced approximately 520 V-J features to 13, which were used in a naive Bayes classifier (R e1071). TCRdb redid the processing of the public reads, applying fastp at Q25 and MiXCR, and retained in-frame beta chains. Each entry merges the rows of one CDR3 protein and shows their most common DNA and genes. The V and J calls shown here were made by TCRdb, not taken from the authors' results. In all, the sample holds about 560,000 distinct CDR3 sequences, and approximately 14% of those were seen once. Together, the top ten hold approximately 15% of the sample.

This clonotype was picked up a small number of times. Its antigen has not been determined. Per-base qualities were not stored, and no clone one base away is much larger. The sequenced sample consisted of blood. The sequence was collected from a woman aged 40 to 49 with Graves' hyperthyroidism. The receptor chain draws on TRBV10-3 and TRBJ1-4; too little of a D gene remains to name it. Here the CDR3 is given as CAIGGGEKLFF. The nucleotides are TGTGCCATCGGCGGCGGGGAAAAACTGTTTTTT.